This T cell receptor (beta chain) emerged from a study of human T cells and chemical hapten exposure. Study at large: Per-sample TCR yield variation was attributed mainly to small pooled library volume differences.

TCRdb called the 5' RACE reads again in MiXCR, with one record for every CDR3 protein. There are around 100,000 distinct CDR3 sequences in the sample; approximately 20% occur only once, and around 2.8% lies in the top ten. V was pared by 5 bases and J by 4 bases, with 8 bases of the junction left unmatched. Germline assignment: CDR1 SGHAT and CDR2 FQNNGV. There are 16 residues in the CDR3. Total RNA was extracted from unfractionated whole blood. The receptor was isolated from a human donor in good health. The V and J genes are TRBV11-2 and TRBJ2-3, with 11 bases fitting TRBD2. For the CDR3, the DNA is TGTGCCAGCAGCCGTCGACTAGCGGGATCGGCAGATACGCAGTATTTT. It codes for CASSRRLAGSADTQYF.